These 25 T cell receptor beta chains came from one sample sequenced in a study of T cell responses to AZD1222 COVID-19 vaccine. The assay was immunoSEQ multiplex PCR, and TCRdb's table has in-frame clones only and misses some. Among over 70,000 clones listed, roughly nine tenths were seen once. The sequencing used peripheral blood, collected 28 days after the second AZD1222 dose. Receptor source: an adult who received the AZD1222 COVID-19 vaccine.

This rearrangement joins TRBV19 to TRBJ1-4; D unclear. Per germline, CDR1 LNHDA and CDR2 SQIVND (reference sequence). The CDR3 is 12 amino acids. The V end lost 10 bases, the J end lost 8 bases, and 14 bases lay between the germline ends. CDR3 nucleotides: TGTGCCACCGGAACGAGAGGGGAAAAACTGTTTTTT. Translating it yields CATGTRGEKLFF.

The chain has TRBV6-1 and TRBJ1-4; D remains unclear. This CDR3 spans 15 amino acids. Trimming took 1 base from V and 0 from J, leaving 6 bases between them. Germline V lookup: CDR1 MNHNS, CDR2 SASEGT. The CDR3 protein is CASSEVPTTNEKLFF. The DNA of the CDR3 is TGTGCCAGCAGTGAAGTGCCTACAACTAATGAAAAACTGTTTTTT.

This chain joins TRBV5-4 and TRBJ2-7; no definite D call. Trimming took 0 bases from V and 4 from J, leaving 8 bases between them. Germline V gene lookup returns CDR1 SGHNT and CDR2 YYREEE (reference sequence). This CDR3 contains 13 residues. The DNA for the CDR3 is TGTGCCAGCAGCTTGGGTGAAGGTTACGAGCAGTACTTC. Translated: CASSLGEGYEQYF.

The genes are TRBV27 and TRBJ2-5; D gene unclear. There are 15 residues in the CDR3. The V end was cut by 4 bases, the J end by 1 base, with 13 bases between. Germline CDR1 is MNHEY and CDR2 is SMNVEV (reference sequence). CDR3 in DNA: TGTGCCAGCAGTTCTCTCAACAGAATCCAAGAGACCCAGTACTTC. It encodes CASSSLNRIQETQYF.

The V gene is TRBV6-2 or TRBV6-3, the J gene TRBJ2-1, with D uncertain. V was trimmed by 1 base and J by 9 bases, leaving 10 bases between them. The CDR3 covers 13 residues. Per germline, CDR1 MNHEY and CDR2 SVGEGT. DNA of the CDR3: TGTGCCAGCAGTTACTTTGGCGCGGCTGAGCAGTTCTTC. This codes for CASSYFGAAEQFF.

The chain employs TRBV30 and TRBJ1-3, with unresolved D. The V and J ends lost 5 bases and 5 bases respectively, with 10 bases between them. The CDR3 totals 12 residues. Germline loops: CDR1 GTSNPN, CDR2 SVGIG (reference sequence). CDR3 amino acids: CAWGRLRNTIYF. CDR3 DNA: TGTGCCTGGGGCCGACTCCGAAACACCATATATTTT. The variable domain in full, completed from reference TRBV30 and TRBJ1-3, reads SQTIHQWPATLVQPVGSPLSLECTVEGTSNPNLYWYRQAAGRGLQLLFYSVGIGQISSEVPQNLSASRPQDRQFILSSKKLLLSDSGFYLCAWGRLRNTIYFGEGSWLTVV.

The chain couples TRBV9 to TRBJ2-2, with D unresolved. Germline CDR1 SGDLS, CDR2 YYNGEE. This CDR3 region has 15 residues. The V end lost 1 base, the J end lost 4 bases, and 11 bases lay between the germline ends. CDR3 amino acids: CASSVSRLSTGELFF. DNA for the CDR3: TGTGCCAGCAGCGTATCCAGGCTGTCCACCGGGGAGCTGTTTTTT. The variable domain in full, with the rest retrieved from reference TRBV9 and TRBJ2-2, is DSGVTQTPKHLITATGQRVTLRCSPRSGDLSVYWYQQSLDQGLQFLIQYYNGEERAKGNILERFSAQQFPDLHSELNLSSLELGDSALYFCASSVSRLSTGELFFGEGSRLTVL.

The chain joins TRBV7-9 to TRBJ1-4; D remains ambiguous. Trimming cost V 5 bases and J 11 bases, with 18 bases left between them. From germline, CDR1 is SEHNR and CDR2 FQNEAQ (reference sequence). This CDR3 contains 14 residues. CDR3 amino acids: CASSNNTGLQKLFF. CDR3 DNA: TGTGCCAGCAGCAATAACACCGGCCTTCAGAAACTGTTTTTT.

The chain joins TRBV2 to TRBJ1-1; D is uncertain. The ends were cut back, 4 bases at V and 5 bases at J, with 11 bases in the middle. Germline lookup yields CDR1 SNHLY and CDR2 FYNNEI. The CDR3 consists of 13 residues. The CDR3 DNA sequence: TGTGCCAGCAGTGTTCTTAGGGAGACTGAAGCTTTCTTT. It codes for CASSVLRETEAFF.

The chain carries TRBV2 and TRBJ2-7, with a weak D call TRBD1 (6 bases). CDR1 and CDR2 from the germline V gene are SNHLY and FYNNEI. The CDR3 runs to 12 residues. Trimming pared 4 bases from V and 7 bases from J, leaving 11 bases between. CDR3 loop: CASSARQVEQYV. DNA for the CDR3: TGTGCCAGCAGTGCGCGACAGGTTGAGCAGTACGTC.

CDR3 DNA sequence: TGTGCCAGCAGCCAAGAAGTGAGAGCGGGGGGGCTTAAGGAGACCCAGTACTTC. Translating gives CASSQEVRAGGLKETQYF. The V and J genes are TRBV3-1 (or the pseudogene TRBV3-2) and TRBJ2-5; 10 nucleotides agree with TRBD2. The germline gives CDR1 LGHDT, CDR2 YNNKEL (reference sequence). The V segment lost 0 bases and the J segment 5 bases; nucleotides outside the gene matches: 12. There are 18 residues in the CDR3.

This sequence joins TRBV24-1 and TRBJ2-1; TRBD2 matches 11 bases. The CDR3 length is 16 residues. Per germline, CDR1 KGHDR and CDR2 SFDVKD. J was trimmed by 9 bases and V by 4 bases; bases with no gene match: 10. This CDR3 reads CATSDRKPGLAVEQFF. The CDR3 coding sequence is TGTGCCACCAGTGACCGAAAACCGGGACTAGCGGTTGAGCAGTTCTTC.

This rearrangement joins TRBV18 to TRBJ2-1; TRBD1 might be the D (6 bases). V was trimmed by 3 bases and J by 4 bases, leaving 19 bases between them. Germline CDR1 is KGHSH and CDR2 is LQKENI. The CDR3 is 17 amino acids. The CDR3, as DNA: TGTGCCAGCTCACCCCCCTCAGGGGATCCTTTTTACAATGAGCAGTTCTTC. Its protein is CASSPPSGDPFYNEQFF. The full variable domain, its missing parts supplied by reference TRBV18 and TRBJ2-1, is NAGVMQNPRHLVRRRGQEARLRCSPMKGHSHVYWYRQLPEEGLKFMVYLQKENIIDESGMPKERFSAEFPKEGPSILRIQQVVRGDSAAYFCASSPPSGDPFYNEQFFGPGTRLTVL.

V gene TRBV2 combines with J gene TRBJ1-5; D is uncertain. V shed 2 bases and J shed 2 bases, with 10 bases lying between them. The CDR3 runs 15 residues. Germline V lookup: CDR1 SNHLY, CDR2 FYNNEI. CDR3 coding DNA: TGTGCCAGCAGTGAAACGCCAGGAGGCAATCAGCCCCAGCATTTT. Translated: CASSETPGGNQPQHF.

J is TRBJ2-1 and V is TRBV11-3; tentatively, D is TRBD1 or TRBD2 (5 bases each). The CDR3 consists of 13 residues. CDR1 is SGHNT, CDR2 YENEEA, per germline. V shed 5 bases and J shed 5 bases, with 10 bases lying between them. This chain's CDR3 is CASSEGPHNEQFF. CDR3 sequence (DNA): TGTGCCAGCAGCGAGGGGCCTCACAATGAGCAGTTCTTC.

The chain has TRBV7-8 and TRBJ2-7; 13 bases line up with TRBD2. This CDR3 contains 15 residues. V lost 5 bases to trimming and J lost 3 bases; unmatched junction nucleotides: 4. CDR1 is SGHVS and CDR2 is FQNEAQ in the germline V gene. CDR3 bases: TGTGCCAGCAGCGCGGGACTAGCGGGAAGCTACGAGCAGTACGTC. This gives the protein CASSAGLAGSYEQYV.

The chain combines TRBV10-3 with TRBJ2-7, with D hard to call. CDR1 and CDR2 from the germline V gene are ENHRY and SYGVKD. There are 14 residues in the CDR3. Trimming pared 0 bases from V and 3 bases from J, leaving 9 bases between. CDR3 sequence reads: CAISESDPRYEQYV. The CDR3, as DNA: TGTGCCATCAGTGAGTCGGATCCTCGCTACGAGCAGTACGTC.

The V call is TRBV6-2 or TRBV6-3, the J call TRBJ1-2; D is unclear. Germline-derived CDR1 and CDR2 are MNHEY and SVGEGT. This CDR3 is built from 15 residues. V lost 2 bases, J lost 0 bases, and 10 bases lay in between. The CDR3 here is CASSYIAETNYGYTF. CDR3 coding DNA: TGTGCCAGCAGTTACATTGCGGAGACTAACTATGGCTACACCTTC.

CDR3 residues: CASSLAVGPPGNTIYF. CDR3 bases: TGTGCCAGCAGCTTAGCGGTGGGTCCCCCTGGAAACACCATATATTTT. The chain combines TRBV7-9 with TRBJ1-3; D is uncertain. Trimming shortened V by 0 bases and J by 2 bases, and 11 bases separated the two germline ends. The CDR3 totals 16 residues. The germline V gene encodes CDR1 SEHNR and CDR2 FQNEAQ (reference sequence). The entire variable domain, with the rest obtained from reference TRBV7-9 and TRBJ1-3, is as follows: DTGVSQNPRHKITKRGQNVTFRCDPISEHNRLYWYRQTLGQGPEFLTYFQNEAQLEKSRLLSDRFSAERPKGSFSTLEIQRTEQGDSAMYLCASSLAVGPPGNTIYFGEGSWLTVV.

This chain connects TRBV4-2 to TRBJ2-2; no clear D gene. The CDR3 is made up of 15 amino acids. V was clipped by 0 bases and J by 1 base, with 6 bases between them. Germline loops: CDR1 LGHNA, CDR2 YNFKEQ. The CDR3 region has the DNA TGTGCCAGCAGCCAAGATACCCTGAACACCGGGGAGCTGTTTTTT. It yields the protein CASSQDTLNTGELFF.

Here the CDR3 reads CASSLVGLSTNEKLFF. The DNA for the CDR3 is TGCGCCAGCAGCTTGGTAGGGCTCTCAACTAATGAAAAACTGTTTTTT. V and J are TRBV5-1 and TRBJ1-4; D remains unclear. CDR1 and CDR2 from the germline V gene are SGHRS and YFSETQ. Trimming took off 0 bases at V and 0 bases at J, with 9 bases between the two ends. This CDR3 spans 16 amino acids.

The chain joins TRBV9 to TRBJ2-2; tentatively, D is TRBD1 (6 bases). Germline-derived CDR1 and CDR2 are SGDLS and YYNGEE. The CDR3 is 16 amino acids. V lost 0 bases to trimming and J lost 5 bases, with 14 bases between them. The CDR3 DNA reads as TGTGCCAGCAGCGTAGGGGGCAGGGGTTTGACCGGGGAGCTGTTTTTT. The encoded protein is CASSVGGRGLTGELFF.

This chain links TRBV7-9 with TRBJ1-6, with 8 bases identical to TRBD1. V lost 5 bases, J lost 9 bases, and 12 bases stayed unmatched. This CDR3 region has 16 residues. Germline CDR1 and CDR2: SEHNR and FQNEAQ (reference sequence). The CDR3 nucleotides are TGTGCCAGCAGCCATAGTCAGGGGGCCCGCGGTTCACCCCTCCACTTT. Its translation is CASSHSQGARGSPLHF.

This clone has a single count. The chain is built from TRBV6-1 and TRBJ2-7, with D perhaps TRBD2 (5 bases). Germline values: CDR1 MNHNS, CDR2 SASEGT. Trimming pared 4 bases from V and 6 bases from J, leaving 25 bases between. The CDR3 totals 17 residues. In DNA form, the CDR3 reads TGTGCCAGCAGTGCCGTCGTACCCGGGAACCATTATGGCGAGCAGTACTTC. Protein sequence: CASSAVVPGNHYGEQYF.

The V call is TRBV5-8, the J call TRBJ1-5, with no clear D. Germline CDR1 is SGHTS and CDR2 is YDEGEE. V lost 0 bases, J lost 0 bases, and 7 bases lay in between. The CDR3 has 15 residues. This CDR3 reads CASSLEGYSNQPQHF. The CDR3 coding sequence is TGTGCCAGCAGCTTGGAGGGATATAGCAATCAGCCCCAGCATTTT.